This T cell receptor beta chain originates from a study of regulatory T cells in long-lasting Graves disease. In building TCR beta libraries, iRepertoire HTBI primers were used together with Arm-PCR of CDR3 regions. TCRdb reanalysed the multiplex PCR reads using MiXCR and keeps one entry per CDR3 protein. The sample has around 460,000 distinct CDR3 sequences, approximately 23% seen once; the top ten hold around 13%. Ten or more counts support this clonotype. Time point reported: persistent/refractory GD, antithyroid drugs over 5 years with positive TRAb. There was RNA extracted from PBMCs, and the TCR library was made from it. Sequencing was performed on peripheral blood mononuclear cells (PBMCs), taken when the disease was refractory, from a patient treated with antithyroid drugs. The receptor comes from a female donor with Graves disease.

The CDR3 DNA reads TGTGCCAGCAGCCGACTAGCGGGAGTCTTCGAGCAGTACTTC. Amino acids: CASSRLAGVFEQYF. The V and J genes are TRBV7-2 and TRBJ2-7; 12 nucleotides agree with TRBD2. With 5 bases clipped from V and 6 bases from J, the junction kept 5 bases outside the gene matches. The CDR3 is made up of 14 amino acids. Germline V gene lookup returns CDR1 SGHTA and CDR2 FQGNSA.